This T cell receptor (beta chain) emerged from a study of T-cell memory formation after mild COVID-19. Study at large: Clustering of TCRs was largely donor specific.

TCRdb called the 5' RACE reads again in MiXCR, with one record for every CDR3 protein. The sample consists of 200,000 to 300,000 distinct CDR3 sequences, over 15% of them appearing once. Trimming took 0 bases from V and 3 from J, leaving 8 bases between them. Germline V gene data show CDR1 as SGHRS and CDR2 as YFSETQ. This CDR3 region has 14 residues. In this sample, this clonotype turned up a few times. The V call is TRBV5-1, the J call TRBJ2-3; D unclear. The origin of this receptor is a young man who had mild COVID-19 (a few samples of this study predate the infection). Cell type and time point are not known. Specimen: PBMCs or a T cell subset sorted from them (not recorded which). The CDR3 loop reads CASSLVVLTDTQYF. In nucleotides, the CDR3 is TGCGCCAGCAGCTTGGTGGTTCTAACAGATACGCAGTATTTT.